Sequencing of this T cell receptor beta chain was carried out in a study of shared clonotypes between healthy human individuals. Germline V CDR1 and CDR2: SGHTA, FQGNSA. Trimming removed 1 base from V and 0 bases from J, with 8 bases in between. This CDR3 has 15 residues. Sequencing was at deep level. Profiled with immunoSEQ multiplex PCR; TCRdb holds only in-frame clones, not every one. Here the sample spans about 2.1 million clones, around 93% being singletons. The naive CD8 fraction comprised CD45RO-negative cells positively selected for CCR7 and excluded terminally differentiated effector memory CD45RA+ cells.

Sequencing used naive CD8+ T cells from PBMCs. This clonotype was obtained from a man younger than 30 in good health. Some clones in this sample may be carry-over from other donors' samples. The J gene is TRBJ2-3, the V gene TRBV7-2; D is ambiguous. CDR3 residues: CASSLELRSTDTQYF. DNA for the CDR3: TGTGCCAGCAGCTTAGAACTCCGGAGCACAGATACGCAGTATTTT.